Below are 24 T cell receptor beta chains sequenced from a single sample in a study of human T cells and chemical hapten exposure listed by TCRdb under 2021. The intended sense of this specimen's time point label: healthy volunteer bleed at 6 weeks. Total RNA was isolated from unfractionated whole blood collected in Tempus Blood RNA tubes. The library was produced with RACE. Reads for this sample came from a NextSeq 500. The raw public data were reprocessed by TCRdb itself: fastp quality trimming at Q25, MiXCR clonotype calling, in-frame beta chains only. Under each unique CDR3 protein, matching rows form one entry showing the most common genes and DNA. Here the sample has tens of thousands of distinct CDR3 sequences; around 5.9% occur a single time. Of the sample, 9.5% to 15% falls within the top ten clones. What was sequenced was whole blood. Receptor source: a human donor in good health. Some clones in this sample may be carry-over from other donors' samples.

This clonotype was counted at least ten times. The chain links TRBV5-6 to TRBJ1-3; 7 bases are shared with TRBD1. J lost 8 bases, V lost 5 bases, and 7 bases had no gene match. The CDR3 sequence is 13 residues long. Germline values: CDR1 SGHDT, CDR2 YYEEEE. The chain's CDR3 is CASSTRQGDTIYF. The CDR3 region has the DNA TGTGCCAGCAGTACAAGACAGGGAGACACCATATATTTT.

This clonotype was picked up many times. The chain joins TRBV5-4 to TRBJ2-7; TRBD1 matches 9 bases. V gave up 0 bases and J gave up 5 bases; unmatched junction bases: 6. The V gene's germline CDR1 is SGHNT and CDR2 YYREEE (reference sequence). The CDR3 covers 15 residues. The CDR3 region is CASSLAGTGLDEQYF. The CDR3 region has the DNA TGTGCCAGCAGCTTGGCGGGGACAGGGTTGGACGAGCAGTACTTC.

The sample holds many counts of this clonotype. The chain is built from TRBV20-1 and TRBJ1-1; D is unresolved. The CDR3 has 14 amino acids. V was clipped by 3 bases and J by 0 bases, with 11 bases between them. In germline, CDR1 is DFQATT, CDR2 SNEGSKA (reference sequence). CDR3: CSASRTDLNTEAFF. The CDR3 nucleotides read TGCAGTGCTAGTCGAACGGATTTGAACACTGAAGCTTTCTTT.

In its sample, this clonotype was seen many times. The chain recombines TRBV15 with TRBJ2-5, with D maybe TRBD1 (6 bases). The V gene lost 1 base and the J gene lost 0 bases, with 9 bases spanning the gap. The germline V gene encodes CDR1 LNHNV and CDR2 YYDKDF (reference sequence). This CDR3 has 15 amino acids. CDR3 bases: TGTGCCACCAGCAGAGGAGGACAGAACCAAGAGACCCAGTACTTC. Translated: CATSRGGQNQETQYF.

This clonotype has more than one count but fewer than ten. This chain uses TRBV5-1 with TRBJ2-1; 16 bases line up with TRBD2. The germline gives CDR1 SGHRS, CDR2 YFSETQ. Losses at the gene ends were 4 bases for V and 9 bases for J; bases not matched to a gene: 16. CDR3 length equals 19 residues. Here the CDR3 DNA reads TGCGCCAGCAGCCCCGGGACTAGCGGGAGGGCTAGAAGGGAGAGTGAGCAGTTCTTC. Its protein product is CASSPGTSGRARRESEQFF.

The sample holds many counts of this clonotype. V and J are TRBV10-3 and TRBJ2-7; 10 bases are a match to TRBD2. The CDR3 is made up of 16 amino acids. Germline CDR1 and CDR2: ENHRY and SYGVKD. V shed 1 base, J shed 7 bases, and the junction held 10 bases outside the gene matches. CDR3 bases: TGTGCCATCAGTGAGTGGAGCGGGAGGGCCAGTCCTGAGCAGTACTTC. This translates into CAISEWSGRASPEQYF.

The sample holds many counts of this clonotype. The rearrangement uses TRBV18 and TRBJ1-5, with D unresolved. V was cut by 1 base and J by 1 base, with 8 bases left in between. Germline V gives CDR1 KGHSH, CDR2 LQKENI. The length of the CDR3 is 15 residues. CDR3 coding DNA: TGTGCCAGCTCACCACAAATGCGAAGCAATCAGCCCCAGCATTTT. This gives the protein CASSPQMRSNQPQHF. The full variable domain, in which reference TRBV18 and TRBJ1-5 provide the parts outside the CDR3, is NAGVMQNPRHLVRRRGQEARLRCSPMKGHSHVYWYRQLPEEGLKFMVYLQKENIIDESGMPKERFSAEFPKEGPSILRIQQVVRGDSAAYFCASSPQMRSNQPQHFGDGTRLSIL.

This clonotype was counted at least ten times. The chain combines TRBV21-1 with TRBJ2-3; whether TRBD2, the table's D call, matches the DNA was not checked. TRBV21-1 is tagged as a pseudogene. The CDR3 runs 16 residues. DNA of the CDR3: TGTGCCAGCAGCAAACAGGGACTTGGGGGCACAGATACGCAGTATTTT. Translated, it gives CASSKQGLGGTDTQYF.

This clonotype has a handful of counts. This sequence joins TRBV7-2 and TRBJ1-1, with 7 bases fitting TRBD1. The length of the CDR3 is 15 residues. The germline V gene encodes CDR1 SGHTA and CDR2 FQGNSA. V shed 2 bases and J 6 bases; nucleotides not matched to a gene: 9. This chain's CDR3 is CASSLQGRGESEAFF. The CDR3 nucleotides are TGTGCCAGCAGCTTACAAGGCAGGGGGGAATCTGAAGCTTTCTTT.

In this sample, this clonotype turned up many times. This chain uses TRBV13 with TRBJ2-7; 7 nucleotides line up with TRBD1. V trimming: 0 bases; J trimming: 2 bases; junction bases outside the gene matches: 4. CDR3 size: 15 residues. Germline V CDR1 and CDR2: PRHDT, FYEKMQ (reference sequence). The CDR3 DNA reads TGTGCCAGCAGCTTAGGACAGGGGCCCACCTACGAGCAGTACTTC. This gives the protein CASSLGQGPTYEQYF.

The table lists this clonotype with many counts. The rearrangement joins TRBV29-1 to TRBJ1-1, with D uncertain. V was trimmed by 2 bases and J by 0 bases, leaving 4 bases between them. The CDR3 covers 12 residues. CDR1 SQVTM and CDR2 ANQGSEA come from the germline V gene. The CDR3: CSVERMNTEAFF. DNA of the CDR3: TGCAGCGTTGAACGAATGAACACTGAAGCTTTCTTT.

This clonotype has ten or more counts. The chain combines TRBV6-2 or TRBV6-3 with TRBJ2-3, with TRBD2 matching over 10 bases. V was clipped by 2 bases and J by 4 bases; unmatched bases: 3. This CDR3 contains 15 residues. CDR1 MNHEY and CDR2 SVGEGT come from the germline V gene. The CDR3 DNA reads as TGTGCCAGCAGTTACAGCCTAGCGGGGGCAGATACGCAGTATTTT. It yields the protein CASSYSLAGADTQYF.

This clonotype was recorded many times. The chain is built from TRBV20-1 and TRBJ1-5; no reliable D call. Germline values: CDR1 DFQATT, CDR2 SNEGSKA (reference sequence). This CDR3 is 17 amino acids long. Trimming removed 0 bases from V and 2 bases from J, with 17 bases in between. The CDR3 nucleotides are TGCAGTGCTAGAGATTTAAGTTCAGGAACTGGCAATCAGCCCCAGCATTTT. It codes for CSARDLSSGTGNQPQHF.

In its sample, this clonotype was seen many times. The DNA of the CDR3 is TGTGCCAGCAGTCAGGGCTTTGATAGCAATCAGCCCCAGCATTTT. Its protein product is CASSQGFDSNQPQHF. The chain is built from TRBV3-1 and TRBJ1-5; D may be TRBD1 (5 bases). The CDR3 is 15 residues long. Germline CDR1 LGHDT, CDR2 YNNKEL (reference sequence). The ends were cut back, 6 bases at V and 0 bases at J, with 12 bases in the middle.

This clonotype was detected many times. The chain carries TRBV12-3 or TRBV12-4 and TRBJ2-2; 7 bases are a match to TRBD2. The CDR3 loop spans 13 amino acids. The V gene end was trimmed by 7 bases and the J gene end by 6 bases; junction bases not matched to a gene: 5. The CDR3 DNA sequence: TGTGCCAGCACATTACGGGGGGCCGGGGAGCTGTTTTTT. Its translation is CASTLRGAGELFF.

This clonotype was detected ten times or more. The CDR3 bases are TGCAGTGCTTGGGACAGTTTTGAAGCTTTCTTT. Protein sequence: CSAWDSFEAFF. J is TRBJ1-1 and V is TRBV20-1; 7 bases are shared with TRBD1. The CDR3 extends over 11 amino acids. Germline V lookup: CDR1 DFQATT, CDR2 SNEGSKA (reference sequence). J was trimmed by 7 bases and V by 5 bases; bases with no gene match: 4.

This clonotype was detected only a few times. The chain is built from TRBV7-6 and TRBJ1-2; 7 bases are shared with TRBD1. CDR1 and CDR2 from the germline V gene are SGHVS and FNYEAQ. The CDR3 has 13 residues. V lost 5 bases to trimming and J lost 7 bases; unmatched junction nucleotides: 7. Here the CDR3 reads CASSLDRDGGYTF. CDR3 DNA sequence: TGTGCCAGCAGCCTTGACAGGGACGGTGGCTACACCTTC.

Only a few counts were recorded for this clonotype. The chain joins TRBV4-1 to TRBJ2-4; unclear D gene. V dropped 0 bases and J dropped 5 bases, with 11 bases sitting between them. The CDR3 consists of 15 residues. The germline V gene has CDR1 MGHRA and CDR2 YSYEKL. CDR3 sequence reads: CASSQDWSSQNIQYF. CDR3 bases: TGCGCCAGCAGCCAAGATTGGAGCAGCCAAAACATTCAGTACTTC.

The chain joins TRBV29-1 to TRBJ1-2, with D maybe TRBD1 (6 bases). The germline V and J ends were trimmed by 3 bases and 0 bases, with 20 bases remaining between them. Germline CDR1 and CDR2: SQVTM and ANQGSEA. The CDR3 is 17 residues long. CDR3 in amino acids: CSVDRRPGDASNYGYTF. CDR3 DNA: TGCAGCGTTGATAGGCGGCCAGGGGACGCCTCTAACTATGGCTACACCTTC.

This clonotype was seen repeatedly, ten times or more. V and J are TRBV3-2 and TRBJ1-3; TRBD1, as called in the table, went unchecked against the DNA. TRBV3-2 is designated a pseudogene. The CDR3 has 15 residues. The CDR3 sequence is CASSQGTGAGNTIYF. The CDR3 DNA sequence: TGTGCCAGCAGCCAAGGGACAGGGGCTGGAAACACCATATATTTT.

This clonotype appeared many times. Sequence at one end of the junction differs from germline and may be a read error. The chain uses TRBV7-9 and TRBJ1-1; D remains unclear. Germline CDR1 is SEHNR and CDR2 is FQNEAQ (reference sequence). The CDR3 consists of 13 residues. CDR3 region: CASSLSLLTEVVF. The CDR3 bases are TGTGCCAGCAGCTTAAGTCTCCTTACCGAGGTAGTATTT.

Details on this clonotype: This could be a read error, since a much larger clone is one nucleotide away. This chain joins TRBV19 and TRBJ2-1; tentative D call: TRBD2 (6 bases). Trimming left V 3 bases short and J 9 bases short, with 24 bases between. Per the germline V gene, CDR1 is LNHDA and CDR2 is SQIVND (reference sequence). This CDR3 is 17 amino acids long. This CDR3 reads CASSIRGGNASGSEQFF. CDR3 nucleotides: TGTGCCAGTAGTATTCGCGGCGGGAACGCTAGTGGGAGTGAGCAGTTCTTC.

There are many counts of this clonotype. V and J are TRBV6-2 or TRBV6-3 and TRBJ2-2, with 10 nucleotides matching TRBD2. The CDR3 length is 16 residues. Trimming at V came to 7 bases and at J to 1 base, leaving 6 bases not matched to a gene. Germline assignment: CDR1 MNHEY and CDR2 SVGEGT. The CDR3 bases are TGTGCCAGCACCCAAAGCGGGGGGGTGAACACCGGGGAGCTGTTTTTT. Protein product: CASTQSGGVNTGELFF.

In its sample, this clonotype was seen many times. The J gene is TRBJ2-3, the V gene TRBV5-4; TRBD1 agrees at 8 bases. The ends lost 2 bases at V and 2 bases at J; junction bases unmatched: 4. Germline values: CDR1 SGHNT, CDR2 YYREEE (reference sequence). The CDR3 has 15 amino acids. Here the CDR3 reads CASSFGQGFTDTQYF. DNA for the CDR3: TGTGCCAGCAGCTTTGGACAGGGATTCACAGATACGCAGTATTTT. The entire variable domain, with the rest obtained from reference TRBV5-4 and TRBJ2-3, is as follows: ETGVTQSPTHLIKTRGQQVTLRCSSQSGHNTVSWYQQALGQGPQFIFQYYREEENGRGNFPPRFSGLQFPNYSSELNVNALELDDSALYLCASSFGQGFTDTQYFGPGTRLTVL.